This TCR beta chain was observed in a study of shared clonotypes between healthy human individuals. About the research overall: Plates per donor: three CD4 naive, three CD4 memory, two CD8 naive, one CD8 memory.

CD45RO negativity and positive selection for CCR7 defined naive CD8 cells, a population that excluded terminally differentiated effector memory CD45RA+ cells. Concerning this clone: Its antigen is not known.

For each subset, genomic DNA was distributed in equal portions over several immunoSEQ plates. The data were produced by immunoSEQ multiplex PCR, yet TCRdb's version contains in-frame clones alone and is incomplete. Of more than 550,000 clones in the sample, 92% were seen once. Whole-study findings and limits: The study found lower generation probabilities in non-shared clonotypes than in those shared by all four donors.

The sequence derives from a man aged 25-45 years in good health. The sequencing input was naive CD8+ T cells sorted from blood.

The CDR3 spells CASSPYRSTASSYNEQFF. The CDR3 nucleotides are TGTGCCAGCAGCCCCTATCGTTCTACGGCAAGCTCCTACAATGAGCAGTTCTTC. V and J are TRBV7-8 and TRBJ2-1; D uncertain. CDR3 length: 18 amino acids. CDR1 is SGHVS and CDR2 is FQNEAQ in the germline V gene. Trimming removed 5 bases at V and 0 bases at J, with 20 bases between.